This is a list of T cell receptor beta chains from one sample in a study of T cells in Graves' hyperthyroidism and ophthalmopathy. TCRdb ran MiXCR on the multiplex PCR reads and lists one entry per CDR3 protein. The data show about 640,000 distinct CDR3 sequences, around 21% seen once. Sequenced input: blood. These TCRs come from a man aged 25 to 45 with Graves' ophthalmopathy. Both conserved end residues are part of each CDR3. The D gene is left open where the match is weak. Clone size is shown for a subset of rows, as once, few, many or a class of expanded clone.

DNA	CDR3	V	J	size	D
TGTGCCACCAGCAGAGTGGGCGGGGGGACTTCCTACAATGAGCAGTTCTTC	CATSRVGGGTSYNEQFF	TRBV15	TRBJ2-1	NA	TRBD2
TGTGCCAGCAGCCCAAAAGCAGACTCGAACACTGAAGCTTTCTTT	CASSPKADSNTEAFF	TRBV7-3	TRBJ1-1	many	NA
TGCGCCAGCAGCTTGAGCGCGGGGAGTCCCGGGGAGCTGTTTTTT	CASSLSAGSPGELFF	TRBV5-1	TRBJ2-2	NA	NA
TGTGCCAGCAGCCAGGCGGGAGCGGGCGAGCAGTACTTC	CASSQAGAGEQYF	TRBV4-2	TRBJ2-7	few	TRBD2
TGTGCCAGCAGCCCGTCGGACAGGGGTTATGGCTACACCTTC	CASSPSDRGYGYTF	TRBV7-6	TRBJ1-2	many	TRBD1
TGTGCCAGCAGCCTAGAGGGACAGGGAGAAAAAAACATTCAGTACTTC	CASSLEGQGEKNIQYF	TRBV28	TRBJ2-4	many	TRBD1
TGTGCCATCAGTGAGTCAAAACGGAGTGCCCACGAGCAGTACTTC	CAISESKRSAHEQYF	TRBV10-3	TRBJ2-7	NA	NA
TGTGCCAGCCAGGGATCCGTGGGTGAAAAACTGTTTTTT	CASQGSVGEKLFF	TRBV2	TRBJ1-4	many	NA
TGTGCCATCAGTTGGGGCAGGTATCAGCCCCAGCATTTT	CAISWGRYQPQHF	TRBV10-3	TRBJ1-5	NA	NA
TGCAGTGCCCCCCCGTTAGACAAGAGCTCCTACGAGCAGTACTTC	CSAPPLDKSSYEQYF	TRBV20-1	TRBJ2-7	NA	NA
TGTGCCAGCAGTACCCATACAGGGGCTAAATCCTACGAGCAGTACTTC	CASSTHTGAKSYEQYF	TRBV28	TRBJ2-7	few	TRBD1
TGCAGTGCTAGAGGCGGGGAAGAGACCCAGTACTTC	CSARGGEETQYF	TRBV20-1	TRBJ2-5	many	NA
TGCGCCAGCAGTGACAGAAACAATGAGCAGTTCTTC	CASSDRNNEQFF	TRBV10-1	TRBJ2-1	few	NA
TGTGCCAGCAGGGAAGAGGGAGAAAAACTGTTTTTT	CASREEGEKLFF	TRBV7-9	TRBJ1-4	few	NA
TGCGCCAGCAGCTACGGCCAGCCAAGAGATACGCAGTATTTT	CASSYGQPRDTQYF	TRBV5-1	TRBJ2-3	NA	NA
TGCGCCAGCAGCCAAGATACAGGGGGCGGTGAAAAACTGTTTTTT	CASSQDTGGGEKLFF	TRBV4-1	TRBJ1-4	few	TRBD1
TGTGCCAGCAGTTACTCTCCGGGGTATGGCTACACCTTC	CASSYSPGYGYTF	TRBV6-2/TRBV6-3	TRBJ1-2	many	NA
TGTGCCAGCAGCGGCCCCGAGACAGGGGGCGATTATGGCTACACCTTC	CASSGPETGGDYGYTF	TRBV11-2	TRBJ1-2	NA	TRBD1
TGTGCCAGCAGCTTATCCCTGGGGCAGTACACAGATACGCAGTATTTT	CASSLSLGQYTDTQYF	TRBV28	TRBJ2-3	NA	NA
TGTGCCAGCAGATCGACCGGGACAGGGGGCTACGAGCAGTACTTC	CASRSTGTGGYEQYF	TRBV27	TRBJ2-7	NA	TRBD1
TGTGCCAGCAGCTTACCCCCTGGGAGGAACACTGAAGCTTTCTTT	CASSLPPGRNTEAFF	TRBV7-9	TRBJ1-1	few	NA
TGTGCCAGCGGCAAAGGGGCTTATAGCAATCAGCCCCAGCATTTT	CASGKGAYSNQPQHF	TRBV27	TRBJ1-5	few	NA
TGCAGTGCTAGATCCAAGGAGGGGTGGTACGAGCAGTACTTC	CSARSKEGWYEQYF	TRBV20-1	TRBJ2-7	few	NA
TGTGCCAGCAGGGGTCGGTGGGATAAGAACACCGGGGAGCTGTTTTTT	CASRGRWDKNTGELFF	TRBV7-9	TRBJ2-2	NA	NA
TGTGCCAGCAGCTTAGCGCTAGTATTCGAGGACAGGGGGCGCAATGAGCAGTTCTTC	CASSLALVFEDRGRNEQFF	TRBV7-9	TRBJ2-1	few	TRBD1
TGTGCCAGCAGTTACTCGGAGACTGCCAATACGCAGTATTTT	CASSYSETANTQYF	TRBV6-2/TRBV6-3	TRBJ2-3	few	NA
TGTGCCAGCAGTTTCCCGTCAGGGGTCGAAGGCACAGATACGCAGTATTTT	CASSFPSGVEGTDTQYF	TRBV28	TRBJ2-3	NA	NA
TGTGCCAGCAGCGACATAGCGGGAGGACAAGAGACCCAGTACTTC	CASSDIAGGQETQYF	TRBV9	TRBJ2-5	few	TRBD2
TGTGCCAGCAGCTTATACATGGGTCCCTACGAGCAGTACTTC	CASSLYMGPYEQYF	TRBV7-2	TRBJ2-7	few	NA